The rows below give T cell receptor beta chains drawn from one sample of a study of T cells in Graves' hyperthyroidism and ophthalmopathy. Each CDR3 protein gets one entry after TCRdb re-called the multiplex PCR reads with MiXCR. There are 600,000 or so distinct CDR3 sequences in the sample; approximately 15% occur only once, and roughly 7.1% lies in the top ten. The specimen sequenced was blood. These receptors were taken from a woman in her late teens or twenties with Graves' ophthalmopathy. CDR3s include the opening cysteine and the closing phenylalanine or tryptophan. A D gene is named only where the DNA matches it firmly. Size is stated for part of the rows, as once, few or many counts, or as a class when the clone is expanded.

j_call v_call d_call clone_size cdr3_nt cdr3_aa
TRBJ2-1 TRBV27 TRBD2 many TGTGCCAGCACCACCGGGACTAGCGGGAGCAATGAGCAGTTCTTC CASTTGTSGSNEQFF
TRBJ2-4 TRBV6-6 . . TGTGCCAGCAGTTACTCTCGGGGCTCCAAAAACATTCAGTACTTC CASSYSRGSKNIQYF
TRBJ1-1 TRBV7-9 . . TGTGCCAGCAGCCCTGCAATCACGACCTTGGACACTGAAGCTTTCTTT CASSPAITTLDTEAFF
TRBJ2-5 TRBV4-3 TRBD2 many TGCGCCAGCAGCCCGGGTAGCGGGAGGTATGAGACCCAGTACTTC CASSPGSGRYETQYF
TRBJ2-3 TRBV6-5 . . TGTGCCAGCAGTGGACAAGATACGCAGTATTTT CASSGQDTQYF
TRBJ2-1 TRBV7-6 . many TGTGCCTCAGCGGCCCCTCACGGGAATGAGCAGTTCTTC CASAAPHGNEQFF
TRBJ1-6 TRBV27 . few TGTGCCAGCAGTTTACAGCCCCCGCGGCTGCTCCTTGGGTCGTGGTCACCCCTCCACTTT CASSLQPPRLLLGSWSPLHF
TRBJ1-1 TRBV12-3/TRBV12-4 . many TGTGCCAGCAGCGTCAGGAGGGCCACTGAAGCTTTCTTT CASSVRRATEAFF
TRBJ1-5 TRBV28 TRBD1 many TGTGCCAGCAGTACCGGACAGGGGGCAAAGAATCAGCCCCAGCATTTT CASSTGQGAKNQPQHF
TRBJ2-7 TRBV19 . . TGTGCCAGTAGTATACGGGGGCTCCTAGGCGAGCAGTACTTC CASSIRGLLGEQYF
TRBJ2-1 TRBV2 . many TGTGCCAGCAGTGAAGCGGAGTACAATGAGCAGTTCTTC CASSEAEYNEQFF
TRBJ2-2 TRBV7-6 TRBD2 . TGTGCCAGCAGCTTATCTCTGCGGGAGAAGTACACCGGGGAGCTGTTTTTT CASSLSLREKYTGELFF
TRBJ1-5 TRBV19 . few TGTGCCAGTAGTATAGAACAGGTCGTAGTTGCGCGCAATCAGCCCCAGCATTTT CASSIEQVVVARNQPQHF
TRBJ1-1 TRBV7-8 . many TGTGCCAGCAGCTCCAATTTCAACACTGAAGCTTTCTTT CASSSNFNTEAFF
TRBJ2-7 TRBV3-1 TRBD2 many TGTGCCAGCAGCCAAGAGCATAGCGGGAGGGCCTACGAGCAGTACTTC CASSQEHSGRAYEQYF
TRBJ2-2 TRBV19 TRBD1 . TGTGCCAGTAGTACAGGGGGGAACACCGGGGAGCTGTTTTTT CASSTGGNTGELFF
TRBJ2-2 TRBV5-4 TRBD2 few TGTGCCAGCAGCTTGAAAACTAGCGGGAGTGCCGGGGAGCTGTTTTTT CASSLKTSGSAGELFF